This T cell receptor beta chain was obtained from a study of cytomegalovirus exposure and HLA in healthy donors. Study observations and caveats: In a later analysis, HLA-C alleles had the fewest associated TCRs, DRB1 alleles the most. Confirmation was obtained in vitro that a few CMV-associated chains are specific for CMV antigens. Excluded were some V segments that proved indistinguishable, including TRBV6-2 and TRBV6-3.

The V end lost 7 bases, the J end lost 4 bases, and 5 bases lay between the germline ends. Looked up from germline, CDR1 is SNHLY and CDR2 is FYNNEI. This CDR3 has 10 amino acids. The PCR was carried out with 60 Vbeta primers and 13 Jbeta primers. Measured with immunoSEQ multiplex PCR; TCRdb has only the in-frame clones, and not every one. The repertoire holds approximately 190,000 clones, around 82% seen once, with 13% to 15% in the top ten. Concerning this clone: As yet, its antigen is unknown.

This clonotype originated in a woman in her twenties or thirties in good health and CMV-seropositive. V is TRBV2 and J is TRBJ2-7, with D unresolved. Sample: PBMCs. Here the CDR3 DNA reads TGTGCCAGCACTGCGTACGAGCAGTACTTC. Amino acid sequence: CASTAYEQYF.